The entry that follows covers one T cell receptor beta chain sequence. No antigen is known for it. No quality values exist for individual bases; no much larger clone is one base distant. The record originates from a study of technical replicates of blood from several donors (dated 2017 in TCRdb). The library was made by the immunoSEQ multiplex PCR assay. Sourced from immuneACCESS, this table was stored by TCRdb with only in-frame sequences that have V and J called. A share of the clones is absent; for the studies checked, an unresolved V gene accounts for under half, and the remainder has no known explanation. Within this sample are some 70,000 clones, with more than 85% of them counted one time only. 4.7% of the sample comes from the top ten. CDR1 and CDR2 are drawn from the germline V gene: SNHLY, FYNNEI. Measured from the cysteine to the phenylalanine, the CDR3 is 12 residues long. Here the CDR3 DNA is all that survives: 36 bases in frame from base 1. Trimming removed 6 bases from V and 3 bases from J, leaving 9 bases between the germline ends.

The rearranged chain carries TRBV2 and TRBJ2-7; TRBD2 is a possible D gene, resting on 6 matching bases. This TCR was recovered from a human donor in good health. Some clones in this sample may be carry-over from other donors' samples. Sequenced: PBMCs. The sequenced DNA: TGTGCCAGCAGGCGGGGCCACTACGAGCAGTACTTC. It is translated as CASRRGHYEQYF.